Listed here are 2 T cell receptor beta chains from one sample, sequenced in a study of blood T cell repertoires in COVID-19. The data were produced by immunoSEQ multiplex PCR, yet TCRdb's version contains in-frame clones alone and is incomplete. The data show fewer than 250,000 clones, approximately 85% seen once. The sample was peripheral blood. The receptors were sampled from a woman at least 80 years old with COVID-19, enrolled during active disease.

As DNA, the CDR3 is TGTGCCACCAGTGGTCTAGGACTAGCGGACACAGATACGCAGTATTTT. This codes for CATSGLGLADTDTQYF. This chain joins TRBV24-1 and TRBJ2-3, with TRBD2 matching over 10 bases. Unmatched junction bases numbered 6, after V lost 5 bases and J lost 2 bases. The germline V gene has CDR1 KGHDR and CDR2 SFDVKD. The CDR3 is 16 residues long.

V and J are TRBV28 and TRBJ1-2; tentative D call: TRBD1 (5 bases). This CDR3 spans 12 amino acids. V was shortened by 3 bases and J by 8 bases, with 10 bases between the two germline ends. CDR1 and CDR2 from the germline V gene are MDHEN and SYDVKM. Written as DNA, the CDR3 is TGTGCCAGCAGTTTGGTCAGGGAAGGCTACACCTTC. It translates to CASSLVREGYTF.